Described below is a single TCR beta chain sequence and its context. The data were taken from a study of blood T cell repertoires in COVID-19. Study context: Sources were T cells, B-cell-depleted T cells, or PBMCs; the material itself was cDNA or gDNA.

CDR3 length: 15 amino acids. V was cut by 0 bases and J by 3 bases, with 12 bases left in between. Germline V gene sequence: CDR1 SGHNT, CDR2 YYREEE (reference sequence). The assay was immunoSEQ multiplex PCR, and TCRdb's table has in-frame clones only and misses some. The data show about 190,000 clones, about nine tenths seen once. Material for sequencing was peripheral blood. The source is a man aged 35-49 years with acute or convalescent COVID-19. V usage is TRBV5-4 and J usage is TRBJ1-1, with D possibly being TRBD1 (5 bases). The CDR3 DNA is TGTGCCAGCAGCTTGGGGTTACAGGCGGACACTGAAGCTTTCTTT. Its translation: CASSLGLQADTEAFF.